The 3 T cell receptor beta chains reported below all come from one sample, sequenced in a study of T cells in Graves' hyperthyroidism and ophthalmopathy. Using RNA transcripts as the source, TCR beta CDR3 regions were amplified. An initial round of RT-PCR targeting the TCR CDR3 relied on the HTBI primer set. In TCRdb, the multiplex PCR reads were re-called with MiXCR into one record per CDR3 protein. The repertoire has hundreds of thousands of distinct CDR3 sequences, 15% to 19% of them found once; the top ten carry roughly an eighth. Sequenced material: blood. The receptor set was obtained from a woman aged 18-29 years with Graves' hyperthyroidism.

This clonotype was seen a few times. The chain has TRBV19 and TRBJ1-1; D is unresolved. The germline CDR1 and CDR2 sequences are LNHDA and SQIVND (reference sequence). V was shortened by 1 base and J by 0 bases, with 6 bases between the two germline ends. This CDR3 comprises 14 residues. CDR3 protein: CASSIGSMNTEAFF. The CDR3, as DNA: TGTGCCAGTAGTATAGGCTCAATGAACACTGAAGCTTTCTTT.

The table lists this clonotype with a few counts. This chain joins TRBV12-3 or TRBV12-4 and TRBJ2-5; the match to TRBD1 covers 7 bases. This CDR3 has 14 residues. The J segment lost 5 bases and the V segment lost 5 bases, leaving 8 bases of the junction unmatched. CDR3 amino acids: CASSRTGVGETQYF. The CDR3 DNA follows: TGTGCCAGCAGTCGAACAGGGGTTGGGGAGACCCAGTACTTC.

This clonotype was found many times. The DNA for the CDR3 is TGTGCCAGCAGCCAAGGGCAGTGGGGCAGCCATAGCAATCAGCCCCAGCATTTT. This sequence encodes CASSQGQWGSHSNQPQHF. The chain is built from TRBV3-1 and TRBJ1-5, with a tentative D call TRBD1 (5 bases). This CDR3 region has 18 residues. CDR1 is LGHDT, CDR2 YNNKEL, per germline (reference sequence). The V and J ends lost 1 base and 0 bases respectively, with 16 bases between them.